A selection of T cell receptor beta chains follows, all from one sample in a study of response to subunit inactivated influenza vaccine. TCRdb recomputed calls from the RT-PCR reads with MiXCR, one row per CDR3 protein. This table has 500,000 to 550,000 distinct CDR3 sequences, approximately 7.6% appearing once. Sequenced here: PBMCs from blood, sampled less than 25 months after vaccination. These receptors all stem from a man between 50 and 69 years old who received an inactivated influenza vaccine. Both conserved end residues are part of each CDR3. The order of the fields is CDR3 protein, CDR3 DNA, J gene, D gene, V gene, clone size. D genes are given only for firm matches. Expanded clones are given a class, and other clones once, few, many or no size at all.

CDR3: CASSQSGDGYTF; DNA: TGTGCCAGCAGCCAATCTGGGGATGGCTACACCTTC; J: TRBJ1-2; D: -; V: TRBV16; size: few
CDR3: CASSRFRDRGYEQYF; DNA: TGTGCCAGCAGCCGATTCCGGGACAGGGGCTACGAGCAGTACTTC; J: TRBJ2-7; D: TRBD1; V: TRBV7-2; size: many
CDR3: CASSWLTSGGNTDTQYF; DNA: TGCGCCAGCAGCTGGCTAACTAGCGGGGGTAACACAGATACGCAGTATTTT; J: TRBJ2-3; D: TRBD2; V: TRBV5-1; size: -
CDR3: CASSPGYGSPLHF; DNA: TGCGCCAGCAGCCCGGGTTATGGTTCACCCCTCCACTTT; J: TRBJ1-6; D: -; V: TRBV5-1; size: many
CDR3: CASSHSTDSGNTIYF; DNA: TGTGCCAGCAGCCATTCGACGGACTCTGGAAACACCATATATTTT; J: TRBJ1-3; D: -; V: TRBV12-3/TRBV12-4; size: many
CDR3: CASSLAPRGETQYF; DNA: TGTGCCAGCAGTTTAGCTCCAAGGGGAGAGACCCAGTACTTC; J: TRBJ2-5; D: -; V: TRBV12-3/TRBV12-4; size: many
CDR3: CASSLVAMNTEAFF; DNA: TGTGCCAGCAGCTTAGTCGCAATGAACACTGAAGCTTTCTTT; J: TRBJ1-1; D: -; V: TRBV7-2; size: few
CDR3: CASTQTGGIEKLFF; DNA: TGTGCCAGCACCCAAACAGGGGGCATTGAAAAACTGTTTTTT; J: TRBJ1-4; D: TRBD1; V: TRBV6-1; size: few
CDR3: CASSSGTGGGTEAFF; DNA: TGTGCCAGCAGCTCAGGGACAGGGGGAGGCACTGAAGCTTTCTTT; J: TRBJ1-1; D: TRBD1; V: TRBV7-9; size: few
CDR3: CASSVLAGGTGELFF; DNA: TGTGCCAGCAGCGTACTAGCGGGAGGAACCGGGGAGCTGTTTTTT; J: TRBJ2-2; D: TRBD2; V: TRBV7-3; size: many
CDR3: CASSHPRGTLASYEQYF; DNA: TGCGCCAGCAGCCATCCTCGCGGGACTCTAGCCTCCTACGAGCAGTACTTC; J: TRBJ2-7; D: -; V: TRBV4-1; size: many
CDR3: CASSVSGEIYEQFF; DNA: TGTGCCAGCAGTGTATCAGGGGAAATCTATGAGCAGTTCTTC; J: TRBJ2-1; D: -; V: TRBV2; size: many
CDR3: CSWGGGPGSYEQYF; DNA: TGCAGCTGGGGCGGGGGACCAGGGTCCTACGAGCAGTACTTC; J: TRBJ2-7; D: TRBD2; V: TRBV20-1; size: -
CDR3: CASRTLAGAAYEQYF; DNA: TGTGCCAGCAGGACACTAGCGGGGGCAGCCTACGAGCAGTACTTC; J: TRBJ2-7; D: TRBD2; V: TRBV7-2; size: many
CDR3: CASSLAPGLAGGPPDTQYF; DNA: TGTGCCAGCAGCTTGGCTCCGGGACTAGCGGGAGGGCCGCCAGATACGCAGTATTTT; J: TRBJ2-3; D: TRBD2; V: TRBV5-8; size: -
CDR3: CSASRQGINYNEQFF; DNA: TGCAGTGCTAGCCGACAGGGCATCAACTACAATGAGCAGTTCTTC; J: TRBJ2-1; D: TRBD1; V: TRBV20-1; size: many
CDR3: CASSLARVGNEQFF; DNA: TGTGCCAGCAGCTTAGCTCGCGTGGGCAATGAGCAGTTCTTC; J: TRBJ2-1; D: -; V: TRBV7-2; size: many
CDR3: CSANDKPEEQYF; DNA: TGCAGTGCTAATGACAAGCCAGAAGAGCAGTACTTC; J: TRBJ2-7; D: -; V: TRBV20-1; size: many
CDR3: CASSLGGSKAFF; DNA: TGTGCCAGCAGCTTAGGGGGGTCGAAAGCTTTCTTT; J: TRBJ1-1; D: -; V: TRBV11-2; size: few
CDR3: CASSPRPYTNTGELFF; DNA: TGTGCCAGCAGCCCCCGTCCTTACACGAACACCGGGGAGCTGTTTTTT; J: TRBJ2-2; D: -; V: TRBV11-2; size: few
CDR3: CASSLGQGLQETQYF; DNA: TGCGCCAGCAGCTTGGGACAGGGACTCCAAGAGACCCAGTACTTC; J: TRBJ2-5; D: -; V: TRBV5-1; size: -
CDR3: CASSQAQGYEQYF; DNA: TGCGCCAGCAGCCAGGCGCAGGGTTACGAGCAGTACTTC; J: TRBJ2-7; D: -; V: TRBV4-3; size: many
CDR3: CASSPLTLGSSYEQYF; DNA: TGTGCCAGCAGTCCCCTGACCCTTGGGAGCTCCTACGAGCAGTACTTC; J: TRBJ2-7; D: -; V: TRBV12-3/TRBV12-4; size: -
CDR3: CSARDFPGGNNQPQHF; DNA: TGCAGTGCTAGAGATTTCCCAGGGGGAAACAATCAGCCCCAGCATTTT; J: TRBJ1-5; D: TRBD1; V: TRBV20-1; size: few
CDR3: CSAIGQYFTNYGYTF; DNA: TGCAGTGCTATCGGACAGTACTTTACTAACTATGGCTACACCTTC; J: TRBJ1-2; D: -; V: TRBV20-1; size: -
CDR3: CASRYPRDGYYEQYF; DNA: TGTGCCAGCAGATACCCACGGGACGGTTACTACGAGCAGTACTTC; J: TRBJ2-7; D: -; V: TRBV6-5; size: many
CDR3: CASSWSNQETQYF; DNA: TGTGCCAGCAGTTGGAGCAACCAAGAGACCCAGTACTTC; J: TRBJ2-5; D: -; V: TRBV6-2/TRBV6-3; size: many
CDR3: CASSADTGVGEAFF; DNA: TGTGCCAGCAGCGCAGACACAGGGGTTGGTGAAGCTTTCTTT; J: TRBJ1-1; D: TRBD1; V: TRBV7-9; size: -
CDR3: CASSLNSGASSTDTQYF; DNA: TGTGCCAGCAGCTTAAACTCGGGGGCGAGTAGCACAGATACGCAGTATTTT; J: TRBJ2-3; D: -; V: TRBV7-6; size: -
CDR3: CASSQDGLGRSYNEQFF; DNA: TGCGCCAGCAGCCAAGATGGACTAGGGCGCTCCTACAATGAGCAGTTCTTC; J: TRBJ2-1; D: TRBD2; V: TRBV4-3; size: -
CDR3: CASSQLLAGAGELFF; DNA: TGTGCCAGCAGCCAACTACTAGCGGGAGCCGGGGAGCTGTTTTTT; J: TRBJ2-2; D: TRBD2; V: TRBV4-2; size: -
CDR3: CSAKGGTGEETQYF; DNA: TGCAGCGCCAAGGGCGGGACAGGCGAAGAGACCCAGTACTTC; J: TRBJ2-5; D: TRBD1; V: TRBV29-1; size: -
CDR3: CASSSTLGRAGSPLHF; DNA: TGTGCCAGCAGTTCAACTCTCGGCAGGGCCGGTTCACCCCTCCACTTT; J: TRBJ1-6; D: -; V: TRBV12-3/TRBV12-4; size: few
CDR3: CASSLGGSRDEQYF; DNA: TGTGCCAGCAGTTTGGGCGGGAGTCGGGACGAGCAGTACTTC; J: TRBJ2-7; D: TRBD2; V: TRBV28; size: -
CDR3: CATSRDVPTADTQYF; DNA: TGTGCCACCAGCAGAGATGTGCCGACGGCAGATACGCAGTATTTT; J: TRBJ2-3; D: -; V: TRBV15; size: once
CDR3: CASGEGVNTDTQYF; DNA: TGTGCCAGCGGTGAGGGGGTAAACACAGATACGCAGTATTTT; J: TRBJ2-3; D: -; V: TRBV11-2; size: many
CDR3: CASSLGGVFEQYF; DNA: TGTGCCAGCAGCCTAGGGGGTGTATTCGAGCAGTACTTC; J: TRBJ2-7; D: -; V: TRBV28; size: -
CDR3: CASSPHGQRVPNTEAFF; DNA: TGTGCCAGCAGCCCTCACGGACAGCGGGTACCTAACACTGAAGCTTTCTTT; J: TRBJ1-1; D: -; V: TRBV3-1; size: -
CDR3: CASGPRISCITNYGYTF; DNA: TGTGCCAGCGGCCCCCGGATCAGCTGCATTACTAACTATGGCTACACCTTC; J: TRBJ1-2; D: -; V: TRBV5-6; size: -
CDR3: CASLPDFSSTDTQYF; DNA: TGCGCCAGCCTTCCGGATTTCTCTAGCACAGATACGCAGTATTTT; J: TRBJ2-3; D: -; V: TRBV10-2; size: many
CDR3: CASSKPGRSPEAFF; DNA: TGTGCCAGCAGTAAACCGGGACGGTCCCCTGAAGCTTTCTTT; J: TRBJ1-1; D: -; V: TRBV6-1; size: -
CDR3: CASSESIAGSSYEQYF; DNA: TGCGCCAGCAGTGAGTCGATAGCGGGGAGCTCCTACGAGCAGTACTTC; J: TRBJ2-7; D: TRBD2; V: TRBV10-1; size: -
CDR3: CASSVNSNYEQYF; DNA: TGTGCCAGCAGCGTAAACTCGAACTACGAGCAGTACTTC; J: TRBJ2-7; D: -; V: TRBV9; size: -
CDR3: CASSFVAGESYEQYF; DNA: TGCGCCAGCAGCTTTGTGGCGGGGGAGTCCTACGAGCAGTACTTC; J: TRBJ2-7; D: TRBD2; V: TRBV5-1; size: few
CDR3: CSARASEQPVTEAFF; DNA: TGCAGTGCTAGAGCCTCTGAGCAGCCGGTCACTGAAGCTTTCTTT; J: TRBJ1-1; D: -; V: TRBV20-1; size: -
CDR3: CASSFEGRNRQPQHF; DNA: TGTGCCAGCAGTTTTGAGGGGCGTAATCGGCAGCCCCAGCATTTT; J: TRBJ1-5; D: -; V: TRBV12-3/TRBV12-4; size: few
CDR3: CASSRTPLNTEAFF; DNA: TGTGCCAGCAGTCGGACCCCTTTGAACACTGAAGCTTTCTTT; J: TRBJ1-1; D: -; V: TRBV11-2; size: medium-sized
CDR3: CATSSIQPQGTDTQYF; DNA: TGTGCCACCAGCTCTATCCAACCACAGGGCACAGATACGCAGTATTTT; J: TRBJ2-3; D: -; V: TRBV15; size: many
CDR3: CASSKQQGANYGYTF; DNA: TGTGCCAGCAGCAAACAACAGGGGGCGAACTATGGCTACACCTTC; J: TRBJ1-2; D: TRBD1; V: TRBV7-2; size: -
CDR3: CAMGDANTGELFF; DNA: TGTGCCATGGGGGATGCGAACACCGGGGAGCTGTTTTTT; J: TRBJ2-2; D: -; V: TRBV10-3; size: many
CDR3: CASSQAFGGSSYNEQFF; DNA: TGCGCCAGCAGCCAAGCTTTTGGCGGGAGCTCCTACAATGAGCAGTTCTTC; J: TRBJ2-1; D: TRBD2; V: TRBV4-1; size: many
CDR3: CSAQGLAGTYEQYF; DNA: TGCAGTGCTCAGGGACTAGCGGGCACCTACGAGCAGTACTTC; J: TRBJ2-7; D: TRBD2; V: TRBV20-1; size: -
CDR3: CASRWRGQTGELFF; DNA: TGTGCCAGCAGGTGGAGGGGGCAAACCGGGGAGCTGTTTTTT; J: TRBJ2-2; D: -; V: TRBV28; size: many
CDR3: CASSEYGMDTQYF; DNA: TGTGCCAGCAGTGAATATGGGATGGATACGCAGTATTTT; J: TRBJ2-3; D: -; V: TRBV2; size: many
CDR3: CASSASGRPYEQYF; DNA: TGTGCCAGCAGCGCGAGCGGGAGACCCTACGAGCAGTACTTC; J: TRBJ2-7; D: TRBD2; V: TRBV9; size: -
CDR3: CASSENSPSGEKLFF; DNA: TGTGCCAGCAGCGAGAACTCCCCAAGCGGTGAAAAACTGTTTTTT; J: TRBJ1-4; D: -; V: TRBV7-9; size: few